Following are 8 T cell receptor beta chains from one sample sequenced in a study of blood T cell repertoires in COVID-19. Clones were read by immunoSEQ multiplex PCR, and TCRdb kept only the in-frame ones, dropping some. The sample consists of approximately 85,000 clones, around 91% of them appearing once. The sequencing input was peripheral blood. All receptors come from a woman in her 50s in a cohort sampled during active COVID-19.

The gene calls are TRBV5-6 and TRBJ2-7; 8 nucleotides match TRBD1. Trimming cost V 0 bases and J 3 bases; bases outside gene matches: 11. The CDR3 has 17 amino acids. Germline V gene data show CDR1 as SGHDT and CDR2 as YYEEEE. The CDR3 bases are TGTGCCAGCAGCTTGGCGGTAAGCGGACAGGGCTACTACGAGCAGTACTTC. Its protein is CASSLAVSGQGYYEQYF.

The V and J genes are TRBV29-1 and TRBJ2-1; D remains ambiguous. Germline loops: CDR1 SQVTM, CDR2 ANQGSEA. The CDR3 spans 11 residues. With 4 bases removed from V and 4 bases from J, the gap between germline ends came to 5 bases. As DNA, the CDR3 is TGCAGCGTTGCTAGTTACAATGAGCAGTTCTTC. Translated, it gives CSVASYNEQFF.

CDR3: CATLGTAPSYEQYF. The CDR3 bases are TGTGCCACCCTTGGGACAGCGCCCTCCTACGAGCAGTACTTC. The chain combines TRBV6-5 with TRBJ2-7, with 7 bases that match TRBD1. CDR1 MNHEY and CDR2 SVGAGI come from the germline V gene. The CDR3 is made up of 14 amino acids. J lost 0 bases, V lost 10 bases, and 9 bases had no gene match.

CDR3 coding DNA: TGTGCCAGCAGCTCCCCCGGCCAGGGGGACACAGATACGCAGTATTTT. It yields the protein CASSSPGQGDTDTQYF. The chain couples TRBV28 to TRBJ2-3, with TRBD1 matching over 7 bases. The CDR3 is 16 residues long. The germline V gene has CDR1 MDHEN and CDR2 SYDVKM. V trimming: 6 bases; J trimming: 2 bases; junction bases outside the gene matches: 11. The full variable domain, in which reference TRBV28 and TRBJ2-3 provide the parts outside the CDR3, is DVKVTQSSRYLVKRTGEKVFLECVQDMDHENMFWYRQDPGLGLRLIYFSYDVKMKEKGDIPEGYSVSREKKERFSLILESASTNQTSMYLCASSSPGQGDTDTQYFGPGTRLTVL.

This chain joins TRBV18 and TRBJ2-7; D might be TRBD2 (6 bases). CDR3 length equals 13 residues. The V gene's germline CDR1 is KGHSH and CDR2 LQKENI. V shed 3 bases and J shed 4 bases, with 10 bases lying between them. CDR3 bases: TGTGCCAGCTCACCCGGACTACTATACGAGCAGTACTTC. Its translation: CASSPGLLYEQYF.

The chain joins TRBV7-2 to TRBJ1-2; D perhaps matches TRBD1 (6 bases). This CDR3 comprises 14 residues. Trimming left V 5 bases short and J 4 bases short, with 14 bases between. The germline V gene encodes CDR1 SGHTA and CDR2 FQGNSA. CDR3 loop: CASSPDSNLYGYTF. In DNA form, the CDR3 reads TGTGCCAGCAGCCCGGACAGTAACCTCTATGGCTACACCTTC. The variable domain in full, completed from reference TRBV7-2 and TRBJ1-2, reads GAGVSQSPSNKVTEKGKDVELRCDPISGHTALYWYRQSLGQGLEFLIYFQGNSAPDKSGLPSDRFSAERTGGSVSTLTIQRTQQEDSAVYLCASSPDSNLYGYTFGSGTRLTVV.

The chain combines TRBV19 with TRBJ2-7; D gene ambiguous. V lost 5 bases to trimming and J lost 5 bases, with 16 bases between them. This CDR3 contains 14 residues. Per the germline V gene, CDR1 is LNHDA and CDR2 is SQIVND (reference sequence). The CDR3 loop is CASSVYPEENEQYF. The CDR3 nucleotides read TGTGCCAGTAGTGTATACCCCGAAGAGAACGAGCAGTACTTC. Together with reference TRBV19 and TRBJ2-7, the CDR3 gives the full variable domain: DGGITQSPKYLFRKEGQNVTLSCEQNLNHDAMYWYRQDPGQGLRLIYYSQIVNDFQKGDIAEGYSVSREKKESFPLTVTSAQKNPTAFYLCASSVYPEENEQYFGPGTRLTVT.

The J gene is TRBJ2-7, the V gene TRBV27; 10 bases fit TRBD2. J gave up 4 bases and V 5 bases, and 8 bases lay outside the gene matches. The CDR3 has 15 amino acids. CDR1 is MNHEY, CDR2 SMNVEV, per germline (reference sequence). CDR3 protein: CASSPRTSGAYEQYF. The CDR3 DNA reads as TGTGCCAGCAGTCCGCGGACTAGCGGCGCTTACGAGCAGTACTTC.